This T cell receptor (beta chain) was found in a study of spatial heterogeneity in lung cancer. Study as a whole: Each distinct TCR and UMI combination averaged more than ten appearances in raw reads. Study results and limitations: TCRs found ubiquitously expanded in tumor appeared in blood more at resection than at follow-up.

The CDR3 is 16 residues long. Germline-derived CDR1 and CDR2 are MNHEY and SVGEGT. With V trimmed by 2 bases and J by 5 bases, 11 bases remained unmatched. For this clonotype: What it binds is unknown.

MiXCR, applied by TCRdb to the 5' RACE reads, yields one record per CDR3 protein. This table holds 50,000 or so distinct CDR3 sequences, less than 9% found once. As to time point: sample taken at primary tumor resection. Whole RNA, isolated from tumor, nontumor lung or frozen PBMC, was sequenced without prior sorting. Some 72 TRACERx patients with early, untreated non-small cell lung cancer donated samples. This receptor was obtained from a female donor with early-stage non-small cell lung cancer. The chain employs TRBV6-2 or TRBV6-3 and TRBJ1-2, with 7 bases identical to TRBD1. The material sequenced was PBMCs, taken at surgery. The CDR3, as DNA: TGTGCCAGCAGTTACGAGCCGAGAGGGGGCAAATATGGCTACACCTTC. Translation gives CASSYEPRGGKYGYTF.